Shown below are 21 T cell receptor beta chains from a single sample sequenced in a study of OX40 agonist ivuxolimab in advanced cancers. Data came from immunoSEQ multiplex PCR; TCRdb stores just in-frame clones and leaves some out. This sample has approximately 90,000 clones, with about 90% found just once. The material was CD4+ or CD8+ T cells sorted from blood, obtained in a trial of the OX40 agonist ivuxolimab. The receptors here all came from an adult with an advanced solid tumor such as melanoma, head and neck, liver or kidney cancer.

CDR3 in DNA: TGTGCCAGCAGACGGCCCTCCGGGGAGACCCAGTACTTC. It translates to CASRRPSGETQYF. This chain joins TRBV6-5 and TRBJ2-5; D gene uncertain. Trimming removed 6 bases from V and 5 bases from J, with 13 bases in between. Germline-derived CDR1 and CDR2 are MNHEY and SVGAGI. The CDR3 extends over 13 amino acids.

The chain links TRBV7-2 to TRBJ2-7, with D possibly being TRBD2 (6 bases). CDR1 and CDR2 from the germline V gene are SGHTA and FQGNSA. The CDR3 loop spans 16 amino acids. V was clipped by 5 bases and J by 2 bases, with 19 bases between them. The CDR3 here is CASSPGAGTRAYEQYF. CDR3 nucleotides: TGTGCCAGCAGCCCAGGCGCCGGGACTCGAGCCTACGAGCAGTACTTC.

The chain joins TRBV23-1 to TRBJ2-1; 7 bases are a match to TRBD1. TRBV23-1 is flagged as an ORF with uncertain function. The CDR3 totals 15 residues. V trimming: 2 bases; J trimming: 4 bases; junction bases outside the gene matches: 5. CDR3 sequence reads: CASSQGQGEYNEQFF. In DNA form, the CDR3 reads TGCGCCAGCAGTCAAGGGCAGGGGGAATACAATGAGCAGTTCTTC.

The chain links TRBV5-1 to TRBJ2-6, with TRBD2 identical over 8 bases. Per the germline V gene, CDR1 is SGHRS and CDR2 is YFSETQ. The CDR3 is 18 residues long. V shed 4 bases and J 3 bases; nucleotides not matched to a gene: 12. The CDR3 DNA sequence: TGCGCCAGCAGCCCTCCCCAAGCGGGAGCGCATGGGGCCAACGTCCTGACTTTC. Protein sequence: CASSPPQAGAHGANVLTF.

The chain recombines TRBV12-5 with TRBJ1-5; no reliable D call. Germline V gives CDR1 LGHNT, CDR2 FRNRAP. The CDR3 is made up of 12 amino acids. Trimming shortened V by 3 bases and J by 8 bases, and 8 bases separated the two germline ends. The DNA of the CDR3 is TGTGCTAGTGGTTTTTCCCCGGAGCCCCAGCATTTT. This gives the protein CASGFSPEPQHF.

This clone appeared a few times. V usage is TRBV6-6 and J usage is TRBJ2-1, with D unresolved. Deletions cut 6 bases from V and 5 bases from J, with 2 bases between. Per the germline V gene, CDR1 is MNHNY and CDR2 is SVGAGI (reference sequence). The CDR3 sequence is 10 residues long. CDR3 sequence reads: CASRDNEQFF. The CDR3 region has the DNA TGTGCCAGCAGGGACAATGAGCAGTTCTTC.

V gene TRBV5-1 combines with J gene TRBJ1-1; 7 nucleotides align to TRBD1. Germline V gene lookup returns CDR1 SGHRS and CDR2 YFSETQ. This CDR3 spans 13 amino acids. Unmatched junction bases numbered 7, after V lost 7 bases and J lost 4 bases. The CDR3 DNA follows: TGCGCCAGCGCCCCGGCAGGGGGCACTGAAGCTTTCTTT. Translating gives CASAPAGGTEAFF.

This clone was picked up a small number of times. The chain couples TRBV7-9 to TRBJ2-7; weak D call: TRBD1 (5 bases). This CDR3 region has 12 residues. Deletions cut 8 bases from V and 0 bases from J, with 8 bases between. The germline V gene has CDR1 SEHNR and CDR2 FQNEAQ (reference sequence). The CDR3 reads CASGRGSYEQYF. For the CDR3, the DNA is TGTGCCAGCGGTAGGGGCTCCTACGAGCAGTACTTC.

Concerning this clone itself: One junction end does not reproduce the germline sequence, and a read error may be involved. This chain links TRBV27 with TRBJ2-1; D is unresolved. The V gene's germline CDR1 is MNHEY and CDR2 SMNVEV (reference sequence). This CDR3 contains 11 residues. CDR3 sequence (DNA): TGTGCCAGCAGATTATACAATGAGCAGTTCTTC. Translation: CASRLYNEQFF.

This clone was counted once. The CDR3 protein is CASSFSGSSYEQYF. The CDR3 nucleotides are TGTGCCAGCAGCTTTAGCGGGAGCTCCTACGAGCAGTACTTC. The rearrangement uses TRBV7-6 and TRBJ2-7; 9 bases are a match to TRBD2. Germline values: CDR1 SGHVS, CDR2 FNYEAQ. Losses at the gene ends were 3 bases for V and 0 bases for J; bases not matched to a gene: 0. The CDR3 runs 14 residues.

Only one count was recorded for this clone. The chain is built from TRBV5-4 and TRBJ2-3, with 10 bases that match TRBD2. V shed 3 bases and J 7 bases; nucleotides not matched to a gene: 5. The V gene's germline CDR1 is SGHNT and CDR2 YYREEE (reference sequence). The CDR3 is 14 residues long. For the CDR3, the DNA is TGTGCCAGCAGCTCCGGGACTAGCGCGAATACGCAGTATTTT. This gives the protein CASSSGTSANTQYF. Supplemented by reference TRBV5-4 and TRBJ2-3, the full variable domain reads ETGVTQSPTHLIKTRGQQVTLRCSSQSGHNTVSWYQQALGQGPQFIFQYYREEENGRGNFPPRFSGLQFPNYSSELNVNALELDDSALYLCASSSGTSANTQYFGPGTRLTVL.

V is TRBV6-5 and J is TRBJ2-7; D perhaps matches TRBD1 (6 bases). V was trimmed by 6 bases and J by 3 bases, leaving 12 bases between them. This CDR3 is built from 13 residues. Germline values: CDR1 MNHEY, CDR2 SVGAGI. The CDR3 is CASSLRDIYEQYF. CDR3 DNA: TGTGCCAGCAGCCTCCGGGACATCTACGAGCAGTACTTC.

The chain links TRBV10-3 to TRBJ1-5, with D hard to call. The CDR3 has 13 amino acids. Trimming cost V 6 bases and J 0 bases, with 6 bases left between them. Per germline, CDR1 ENHRY and CDR2 SYGVKD. CDR3 sequence reads: CAIRENSNQPQHF. The DNA for the CDR3 is TGTGCCATCAGGGAAAATAGCAATCAGCCCCAGCATTTT.

This clone occurred once. The chain links TRBV5-6 to TRBJ1-4, with D possibly matching TRBD1 (5 bases). CDR1 is SGHDT, CDR2 YYEEEE, per germline. The CDR3 spans 15 residues. The V end lost 1 base, the J end lost 8 bases, and 15 bases lay between the germline ends. In DNA, the CDR3 is TGTGCCAGCAGCTTGAAATTAGGGGCTGGGGAAAAACTGTTTTTT. The encoded protein is CASSLKLGAGEKLFF. The entire variable domain, with the rest obtained from reference TRBV5-6 and TRBJ1-4, is as follows: DAGVTQSPTHLIKTRGQQVTLRCSPKSGHDTVSWYQQALGQGPQFIFQYYEEEERQRGNFPDRFSGHQFPNYSSELNVNALLLGDSALYLCASSLKLGAGEKLFFGSGTQLSVL.

The chain recombines TRBV5-1 with TRBJ1-1; D gene uncertain. Per germline, CDR1 SGHRS and CDR2 YFSETQ. CDR3 size: 13 residues. Trimming stripped 1 base from V and 3 bases from J, with 7 bases between. CDR3 sequence (DNA): TGCGCCAGCAGCTTGATGAGCGACACTGAAGCTTTCTTT. Translation gives CASSLMSDTEAFF.

The J gene is TRBJ2-4, the V gene TRBV7-3; TRBD2 matches at 8 bases. With V trimmed by 5 bases and J by 0 bases, 9 bases remained unmatched. Per the germline V gene, CDR1 is SGHTA and CDR2 is FQGTGA. This CDR3 has 17 residues. CDR3 sequence reads: CASSPRGGGRAKNIQYF. CDR3 nucleotides: TGTGCCAGCAGCCCCCGAGGCGGGGGGCGAGCCAAAAACATTCAGTACTTC.

The chain uses TRBV7-9 and TRBJ2-2; 8 bases map to TRBD2. V shed 5 bases and J 2 bases; nucleotides not matched to a gene: 7. CDR1 and CDR2 from the germline V gene are SEHNR and FQNEAQ (reference sequence). CDR3 size: 16 residues. As DNA, the CDR3 is TGTGCCAGCAGCCCCCCTAGCGGGCGCAACACCGGGGAGCTGTTTTTT. It yields the protein CASSPPSGRNTGELFF.

The DNA for the CDR3 is TGCGCCAGCAGCCATCGTCCCGGGACAGGGACCGGAGAGACCCAGTACTTC. Its translation: CASSHRPGTGTGETQYF. The rearrangement links TRBV5-1 to TRBJ2-5; 9 bases are shared with TRBD1. The germline V gene encodes CDR1 SGHRS and CDR2 YFSETQ. This CDR3 has 17 amino acids. The junction had 14 bases not matched to a gene; V was cut back by 4 bases and J by 4 bases.

This chain connects TRBV2 to TRBJ1-1; the D is unclear. Trimming removed 6 bases at V and 8 bases at J, with 7 bases between. The length of the CDR3 is 10 residues. CDR1 SNHLY and CDR2 FYNNEI come from the germline V gene. The CDR3 spells CASRISEAFF. The CDR3 DNA reads TGTGCCAGCAGAATATCCGAAGCTTTCTTT.

The chain has TRBV7-3 and TRBJ2-3; D ambiguous. The V gene lost 4 bases and the J gene lost 1 base, with 9 bases spanning the gap. Germline lookup yields CDR1 SGHTA and CDR2 FQGTGA. The CDR3 is made up of 14 amino acids. The CDR3 loop is CASSSYGGTDTQYF. DNA of the CDR3: TGTGCCAGCAGCTCCTATGGAGGCACAGATACGCAGTATTTT.

The V gene is TRBV19, the J gene TRBJ1-5; D may be TRBD1 (5 bases). Germline-derived CDR1 and CDR2 are LNHDA and SQIVND (reference sequence). The length of the CDR3 is 16 residues. V was pared by 0 bases and J by 3 bases, with 12 bases between. CDR3 nucleotide sequence: TGTGCCAGTAGTATAGATCGGACACCCACCAATCAGCCCCAGCATTTT. This sequence encodes CASSIDRTPTNQPQHF.